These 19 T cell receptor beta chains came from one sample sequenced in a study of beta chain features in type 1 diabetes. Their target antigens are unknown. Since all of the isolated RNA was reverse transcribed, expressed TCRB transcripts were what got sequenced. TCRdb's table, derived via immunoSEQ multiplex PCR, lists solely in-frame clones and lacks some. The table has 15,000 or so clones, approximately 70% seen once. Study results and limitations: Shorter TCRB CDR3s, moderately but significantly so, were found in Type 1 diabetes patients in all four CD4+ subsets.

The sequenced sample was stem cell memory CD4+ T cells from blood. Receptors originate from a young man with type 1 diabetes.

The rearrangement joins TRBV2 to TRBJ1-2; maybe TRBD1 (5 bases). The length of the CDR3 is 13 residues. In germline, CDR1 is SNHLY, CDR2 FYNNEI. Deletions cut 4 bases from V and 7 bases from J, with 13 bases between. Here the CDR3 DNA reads TGTGCCAGCAGTGTTTCCAGGGAGGGTGGCTACACCTTC. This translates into CASSVSREGGYTF.

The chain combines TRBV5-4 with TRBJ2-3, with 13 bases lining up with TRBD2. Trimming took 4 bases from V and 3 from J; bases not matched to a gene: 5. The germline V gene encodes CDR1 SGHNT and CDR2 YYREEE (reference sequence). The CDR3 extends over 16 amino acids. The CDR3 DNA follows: TGTGCCAGCAGCCGAGGGACTAGCGGGGTGACAGATACGCAGTATTTT. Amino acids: CASSRGTSGVTDTQYF.

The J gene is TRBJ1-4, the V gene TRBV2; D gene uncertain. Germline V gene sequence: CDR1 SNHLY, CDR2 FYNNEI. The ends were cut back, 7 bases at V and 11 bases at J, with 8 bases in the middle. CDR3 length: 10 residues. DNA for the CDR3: TGTGCCAGCAACGGTCCCAAACTGTTTTTT. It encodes CASNGPKLFF.

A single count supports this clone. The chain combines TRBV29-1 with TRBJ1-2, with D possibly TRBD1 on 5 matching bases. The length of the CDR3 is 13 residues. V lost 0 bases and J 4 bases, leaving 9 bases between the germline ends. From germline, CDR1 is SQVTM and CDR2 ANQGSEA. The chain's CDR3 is CSVEDRESYGYTF. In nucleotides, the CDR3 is TGCAGCGTTGAAGACAGGGAAAGCTATGGCTACACCTTC.

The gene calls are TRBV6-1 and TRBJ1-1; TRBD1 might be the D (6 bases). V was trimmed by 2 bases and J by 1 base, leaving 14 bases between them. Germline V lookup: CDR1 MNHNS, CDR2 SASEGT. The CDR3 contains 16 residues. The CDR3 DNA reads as TGTGCCAGCAGTGAATTTCCAACAGGGCGGAACACTGAAGCTTTCTTT. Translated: CASSEFPTGRNTEAFF.

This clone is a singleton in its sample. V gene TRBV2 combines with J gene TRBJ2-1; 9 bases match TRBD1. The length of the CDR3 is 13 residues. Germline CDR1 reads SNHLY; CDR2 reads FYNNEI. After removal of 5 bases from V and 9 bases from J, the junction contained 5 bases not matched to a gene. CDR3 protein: CASSTTGGVEQFF. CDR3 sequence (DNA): TGTGCCAGCAGTACGACAGGGGGAGTTGAGCAGTTCTTC. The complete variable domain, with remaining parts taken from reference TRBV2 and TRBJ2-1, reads EPEVTQTPSHQVTQMGQEVILRCVPISNHLYFYWYRQILGQKVEFLVSFYNNEISEKSEIFDDQFSVERPDGSNFTLKIRSTKLEDSAMYFCASSTTGGVEQFFGPGTRLTVL.

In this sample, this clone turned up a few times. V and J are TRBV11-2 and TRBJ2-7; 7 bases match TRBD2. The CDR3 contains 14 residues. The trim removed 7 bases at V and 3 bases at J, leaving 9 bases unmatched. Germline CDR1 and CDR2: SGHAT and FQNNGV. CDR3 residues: CASKGSGVIYEQYF. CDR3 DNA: TGTGCCAGCAAGGGGAGCGGGGTCATCTACGAGCAGTACTTC.

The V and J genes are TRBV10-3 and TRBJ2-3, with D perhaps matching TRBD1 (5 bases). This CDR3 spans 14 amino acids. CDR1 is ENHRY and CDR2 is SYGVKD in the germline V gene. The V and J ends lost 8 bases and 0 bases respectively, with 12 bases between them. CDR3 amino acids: CAIGRQKSTDTQYF. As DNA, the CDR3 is TGTGCCATCGGCCGACAGAAAAGCACAGATACGCAGTATTTT.

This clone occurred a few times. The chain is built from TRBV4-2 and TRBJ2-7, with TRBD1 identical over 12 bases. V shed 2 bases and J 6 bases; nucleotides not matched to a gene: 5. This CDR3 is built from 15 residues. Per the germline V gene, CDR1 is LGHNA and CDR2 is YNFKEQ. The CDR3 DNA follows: TGTGCCAGCAGCCAAAGGGACAGGGGGCGAGGCGAGCAGTACTTC. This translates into CASSQRDRGRGEQYF.

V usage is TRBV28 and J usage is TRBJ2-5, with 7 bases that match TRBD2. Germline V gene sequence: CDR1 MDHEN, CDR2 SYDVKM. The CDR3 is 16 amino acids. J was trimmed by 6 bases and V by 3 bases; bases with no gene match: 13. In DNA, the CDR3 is TGTGCCAGCAGTTTCGGACTAGTTGCGGGTTCGAAGACCCAGTACTTC. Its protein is CASSFGLVAGSKTQYF.

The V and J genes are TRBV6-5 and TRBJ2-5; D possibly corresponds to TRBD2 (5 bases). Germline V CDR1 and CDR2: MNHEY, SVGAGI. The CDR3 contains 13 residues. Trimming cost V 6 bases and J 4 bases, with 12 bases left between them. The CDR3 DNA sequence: TGTGCCAGCAGCTTGGGAGCGGTAGAGACCCAGTACTTC. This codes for CASSLGAVETQYF.

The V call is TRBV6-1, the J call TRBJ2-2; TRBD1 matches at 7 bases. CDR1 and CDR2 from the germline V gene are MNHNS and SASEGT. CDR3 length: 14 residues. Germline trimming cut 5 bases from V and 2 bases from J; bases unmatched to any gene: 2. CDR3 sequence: CASSRQGNTGELFF. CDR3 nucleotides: TGTGCCAGCAGTAGACAGGGTAACACCGGGGAGCTGTTTTTT.

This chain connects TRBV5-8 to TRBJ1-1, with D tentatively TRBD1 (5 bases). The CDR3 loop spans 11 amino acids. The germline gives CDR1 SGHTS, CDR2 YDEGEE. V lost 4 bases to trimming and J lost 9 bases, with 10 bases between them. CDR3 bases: TGTGCCAGCAGCGTTCACAGGCAAGCTTTCTTT. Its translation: CASSVHRQAFF.

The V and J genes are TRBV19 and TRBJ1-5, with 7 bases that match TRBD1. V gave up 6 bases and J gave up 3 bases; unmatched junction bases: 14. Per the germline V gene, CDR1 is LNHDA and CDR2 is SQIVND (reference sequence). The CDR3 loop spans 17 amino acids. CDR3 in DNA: TGTGCCAGTAGATTCCAATGGGCAGGGGGGAACAATCAGCCCCAGCATTTT. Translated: CASRFQWAGGNNQPQHF.

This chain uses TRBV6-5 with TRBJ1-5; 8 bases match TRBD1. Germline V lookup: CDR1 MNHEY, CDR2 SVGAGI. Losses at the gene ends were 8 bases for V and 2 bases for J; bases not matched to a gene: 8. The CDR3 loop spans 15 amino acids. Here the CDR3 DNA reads TGTGCCAGCGCAAGACAGGGGTTGGGCAATCAGCCCCAGCATTTT. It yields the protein CASARQGLGNQPQHF.

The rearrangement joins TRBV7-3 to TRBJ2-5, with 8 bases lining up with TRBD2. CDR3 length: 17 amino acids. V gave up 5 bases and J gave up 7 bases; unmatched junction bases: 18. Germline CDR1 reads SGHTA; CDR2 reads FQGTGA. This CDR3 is CASSPRDGSGAPGTQYF. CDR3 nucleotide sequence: TGTGCCAGCAGCCCCCGGGATGGTAGCGGGGCCCCGGGGACCCAGTACTTC.

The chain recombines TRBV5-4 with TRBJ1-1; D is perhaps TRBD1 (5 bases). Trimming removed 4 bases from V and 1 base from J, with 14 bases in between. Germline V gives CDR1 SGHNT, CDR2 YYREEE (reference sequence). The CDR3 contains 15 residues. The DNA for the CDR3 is TGTGCCAGCAGCCCGGGCCAAACAGGGAACACTGAAGCTTTCTTT. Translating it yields CASSPGQTGNTEAFF.

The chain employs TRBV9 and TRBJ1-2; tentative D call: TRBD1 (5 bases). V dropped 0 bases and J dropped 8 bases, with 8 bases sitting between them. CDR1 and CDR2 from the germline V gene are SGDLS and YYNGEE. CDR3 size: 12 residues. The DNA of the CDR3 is TGTGCCAGCAGCGTAGTAAGGGGAGGCTACACCTTC. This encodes CASSVVRGGYTF.

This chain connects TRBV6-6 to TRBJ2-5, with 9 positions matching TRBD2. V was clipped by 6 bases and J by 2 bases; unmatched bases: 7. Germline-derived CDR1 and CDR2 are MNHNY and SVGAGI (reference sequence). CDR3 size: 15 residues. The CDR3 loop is CASSSMAGGQETQYF. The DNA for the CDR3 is TGTGCCAGCAGCTCAATGGCGGGAGGGCAAGAGACCCAGTACTTC.